One sample yielded the 20 T cell receptor beta chains listed below, sequenced in a study of blood T cells in healthy people across ages. The use of a sample-barcoded 5' primer and a J-beta primer mix characterized a second PCR of roughly 6 to 11 cycles. From the 5' RACE reads, TCRdb called clonotypes with MiXCR, one entry per CDR3 protein. The data hold around 1,500,000 distinct CDR3 sequences, with 35% to 45% observed a single time. The sequencing sample was made of blood. All receptors derive from a woman aged 18-29 years in good health.

This clonotype has a handful of counts. The genes are TRBV7-2 and TRBJ2-1; 7 bases match TRBD2. This CDR3 comprises 15 residues. Trimming took 5 bases from V and 3 from J; bases not matched to a gene: 7. Germline values: CDR1 SGHTA, CDR2 FQGNSA. CDR3 nucleotides: TGTGCCAGCAGCACGAGCGGGGAGGGCTACAATGAGCAGTTCTTC. This codes for CASSTSGEGYNEQFF.

This clonotype has a handful of counts. This chain joins TRBV6-5 and TRBJ2-7; D unclear. The V and J ends lost 2 bases and 0 bases respectively, with 11 bases between them. This CDR3 region has 15 residues. CDR1 MNHEY and CDR2 SVGAGI come from the germline V gene. The CDR3 nucleotides read TGTGCCAGCAGTTACAGCCAAGCCTTCTCCTACGAGCAGTACTTC. Translating gives CASSYSQAFSYEQYF.

The chain employs TRBV14 and TRBJ2-1, with 10 bases lining up with TRBD1. The J segment lost 3 bases and the V segment lost 4 bases, leaving 15 bases of the junction unmatched. The germline gives CDR1 SGHDN, CDR2 FVKESK. The CDR3 totals 19 residues. The CDR3 spells CASSPGQGFAGANYNEQFF. The DNA of the CDR3 is TGTGCCAGCAGCCCGGGACAGGGGTTTGCGGGGGCCAACTACAATGAGCAGTTCTTC.

The V and J genes are TRBV6-1 and TRBJ2-4; D perhaps matches TRBD2 (5 bases). The closer fit of TRBJ2-5 to the DNA end suggests the J call may be wrong. The CDR3 has 15 residues. Germline V CDR1 and CDR2: MNHNS, SASEGT. The CDR3 protein is CASSQSVRLQETQYF. The CDR3 region has the DNA TGTGCCAGCAGTCAGTCCGTTCGACTACAAGAGACCCAGTACTTC.

The rearrangement uses TRBV10-3 and TRBJ1-5; D remains ambiguous. In germline, CDR1 is ENHRY, CDR2 SYGVKD. V lost 0 bases and J 7 bases, leaving 10 bases between the germline ends. The CDR3 is 14 residues long. In DNA form, the CDR3 reads TGTGCCATCAGTGAGTCGGTGGGAGGGCAGCCCCAGCATTTT. This translates into CAISESVGGQPQHF.

This clonotype was seen a few times. The chain combines TRBV10-3 with TRBJ2-7, with D possibly matching TRBD1 (6 bases). Germline-derived CDR1 and CDR2 are ENHRY and SYGVKD. Trimming left V 3 bases short and J 3 bases short, with 15 bases between. The CDR3 length is 15 residues. CDR3 residues: CAISEDGTRGYEQYF. The CDR3 nucleotides are TGTGCCATCAGTGAAGACGGGACCAGGGGCTACGAGCAGTACTTC.

This clonotype was seen a handful of times. The chain recombines TRBV7-8 with TRBJ2-7, with D possibly TRBD2 on 5 matching bases. V shed 2 bases and J shed 0 bases, with 23 bases lying between them. This CDR3 has 19 residues. The V gene's germline CDR1 is SGHVS and CDR2 FQNEAQ. This CDR3 reads CASSLIVAEASKTSYEQYF. CDR3 DNA: TGTGCCAGCAGCTTAATTGTTGCGGAGGCGTCCAAAACCTCCTACGAGCAGTACTTC.

Of note for this clonotype: A read error may explain this, as a much larger clone is one base away. This chain links TRBV4-1 with TRBJ1-5, with no clear D. The CDR3 is 13 residues long. Germline V gene data show CDR1 as MGHRA and CDR2 as YSYEKL. The CDR3 region has the DNA TGCGCCGGCAGCCAAGACGGGAGCCAGCCCCAGCATTTT. This encodes CAGSQDGSQPQHF.

This clonotype was observed a few times. The chain has TRBV20-1 and TRBJ1-2; D remains ambiguous. Germline CDR1 DFQATT, CDR2 SNEGSKA (reference sequence). V gave up 3 bases and J gave up 9 bases, with 20 bases separating them. This CDR3 is 14 amino acids long. The chain's CDR3 is CSASPQEVGMSYTF. The CDR3 DNA reads TGCAGTGCTAGTCCCCAGGAAGTGGGGATGAGCTACACCTTC.

V is TRBV12-3 or TRBV12-4 and J is TRBJ1-5; D uncertain. This CDR3 has 15 amino acids. V lost 6 bases and J 2 bases, leaving 14 bases between the germline ends. The DNA for the CDR3 is TGTGCCAGCAGCCCGCCCCCCGTGGGCAATCAGCCCCAGCATTTT. Protein product: CASSPPPVGNQPQHF.

V and J are TRBV6-6 and TRBJ2-3, with 10 bases aligning to TRBD2. V trimming: 8 bases; J trimming: 7 bases; junction bases outside the gene matches: 12. The CDR3 runs 15 residues. Per the germline V gene, CDR1 is MNHNY and CDR2 is SVGAGI (reference sequence). CDR3: CASVLSGGGGNTQYF. CDR3 nucleotide sequence: TGTGCCAGCGTATTAAGCGGGGGGGGCGGAAATACGCAGTATTTT.

V usage is TRBV4-1 and J usage is TRBJ1-6; D unresolved. Germline-derived CDR1 and CDR2 are MGHRA and YSYEKL. The V and J ends lost 0 bases and 0 bases respectively, with 12 bases between them. The CDR3 covers 18 residues. For the CDR3, the DNA is TGCGCCAGCAGCCAAGATCGCGGCAGCAGCTCCTATAATTCACCCCTCCACTTT. Translated: CASSQDRGSSSYNSPLHF.

The V call is TRBV5-1, the J call TRBJ2-2; 12 nucleotides agree with TRBD2. The CDR3 loop spans 15 amino acids. The V and J ends lost 7 bases and 6 bases, in that order; junction bases with no gene match: 7. Germline V gives CDR1 SGHRS, CDR2 YFSETQ. The DNA for the CDR3 is TGCGCCAGCCAACTAGCGGGAGGTAGCGCCGGGGAGCTGTTTTTT. Amino acid sequence: CASQLAGGSAGELFF.

The V gene is TRBV6-1, the J gene TRBJ2-7; D gene unclear. V was shortened by 7 bases and J by 0 bases, with 13 bases between the two germline ends. The CDR3 spans 14 residues. The germline V gene has CDR1 MNHNS and CDR2 SASEGT. CDR3 bases: TGTGCCAGCACTTGGGGATTGAGCTCCTACGAGCAGTACTTC. It codes for CASTWGLSSYEQYF.

The chain carries TRBV6-6 and TRBJ1-6; D is uncertain. CDR3 length equals 16 residues. Trimming pared 7 bases from V and 0 bases from J, leaving 13 bases between. The germline CDR1 and CDR2 sequences are MNHNY and SVGAGI (reference sequence). CDR3 region: CASIEGRSSYNSPLHF. The CDR3 DNA follows: TGTGCCAGCATTGAGGGCCGAAGCTCCTATAATTCACCCCTCCACTTT.

The chain employs TRBV30 and TRBJ2-1, with D unclear. The CDR3 spans 13 residues. Germline CDR1 and CDR2: GTSNPN and SVGIG (reference sequence). V lost 0 bases, J lost 4 bases, and 7 bases lay in between. DNA for the CDR3: TGTGCCTGGAGTGTAGCGTTATACAATGAGCAGTTCTTC. It encodes CAWSVALYNEQFF.

The rearrangement uses TRBV10-3 and TRBJ2-7, with D perhaps TRBD2 (6 bases). Trimming removed 2 bases from V and 4 bases from J, with 12 bases in between. This CDR3 has 14 amino acids. Germline-derived CDR1 and CDR2 are ENHRY and SYGVKD. CDR3 protein: CAISEAGKSYEQYF. As DNA, the CDR3 is TGTGCCATCAGTGAGGCGGGGAAATCTTACGAGCAGTACTTC.

The chain is built from TRBV18 and TRBJ2-7; D could derive from TRBD1 or TRBD2 (5 bases each). The CDR3 is 15 residues long. In germline, CDR1 is KGHSH, CDR2 LQKENI. Trimming stripped 2 bases from V and 3 bases from J, with 14 bases between. CDR3 residues: CASSPSATRGYEQYF. The CDR3 DNA is TGTGCCAGCTCACCATCCGCGACGAGGGGCTACGAGCAGTACTTC. Full variable domain (remainder filled in from reference TRBV18 and TRBJ2-7): NAGVMQNPRHLVRRRGQEARLRCSPMKGHSHVYWYRQLPEEGLKFMVYLQKENIIDESGMPKERFSAEFPKEGPSILRIQQVVRGDSAAYFCASSPSATRGYEQYFGPGTRLTVT.

This chain connects TRBV2 to TRBJ2-2; 14 bases fit TRBD2. The germline gives CDR1 SNHLY, CDR2 FYNNEI. V lost 6 bases, J lost 14 bases, and 8 bases stayed unmatched. The CDR3 sequence is 14 residues long. The CDR3 protein is CASRDGTSGGALFF. CDR3 in DNA: TGTGCCAGCAGAGATGGGACTAGCGGGGGTGCTCTGTTTTTT.

J is TRBJ2-5 and V is TRBV12-3 or TRBV12-4; 12 positions match TRBD2. This CDR3 contains 17 residues. V lost 6 bases, J lost 5 bases, and 13 bases stayed unmatched. Here the CDR3 DNA reads TGTGCCAGCAGCCGTACCCCCGGACTAGCGGGGCAGGAGACCCAGTACTTC. Translating gives CASSRTPGLAGQETQYF.